The 6 T cell receptor beta chains reported below all come from one sample, sequenced in a study of T-cell reconstitution after alpha-beta-depleted transplantation in children. Using unique molecular identifiers, the investigators prepared the TCRbeta library. TCRdb itself ran the PCR reads through MiXCR, one entry per CDR3 protein. The sample carries about 610,000 distinct CDR3 sequences, 10% to 13% recorded once. Source: PBMCs from the stem cell graft donor, taken from the stem cell graft. The source of these receptors is a human donor who donated a stem cell graft to a child with acute myeloid leukemia.

This clonotype was observed many times. The chain employs TRBV20-1 and TRBJ2-1; possibly TRBD1 or TRBD2 for D (7 bases each). The CDR3 length is 16 residues. Trimming removed 5 bases at V and 9 bases at J, with 26 bases between. Germline CDR1 reads DFQATT; CDR2 reads SNEGSKA (reference sequence). Written as DNA, the CDR3 is TGCAGTGCTCCCCCAGGGGGAGGGCCGGGTAAAGGTGAGCAGTTCTTC. This codes for CSAPPGGGPGKGEQFF.

This clonotype was observed at least ten times. The chain uses TRBV7-2 and TRBJ2-1; tentative D call: TRBD1 (5 bases). Trimming removed 5 bases at V and 10 bases at J, with 15 bases between. The CDR3 covers 13 residues. Germline CDR1 is SGHTA and CDR2 is FQGNSA. CDR3 amino acids: CASSTDSYREQFF. CDR3 coding DNA: TGTGCCAGCAGCACCGACTCCTACAGGGAGCAGTTCTTC.

This clonotype has a count of ten or more. The chain joins TRBV12-3 or TRBV12-4 to TRBJ2-4, with a tentative D call TRBD2 (5 bases). The CDR3 loop spans 12 amino acids. Trimming removed 5 bases at V and 6 bases at J, with 8 bases between. Here the CDR3 DNA reads TGTGCCAGCAGTAGGAGCGGAAACATTCAGTACTTC. As protein: CASSRSGNIQYF.

The J gene is TRBJ2-5, the V gene TRBV20-1; perhaps TRBD2 as D (5 bases). CDR1 is DFQATT, CDR2 SNEGSKA, per germline (reference sequence). This CDR3 has 14 residues. Trimming pared 4 bases from V and 2 bases from J, leaving 14 bases between. The CDR3 is CSANDGVLQETQYF. In nucleotides, the CDR3 is TGCAGTGCTAATGACGGGGTCCTACAAGAGACCCAGTACTTC.

This clonotype was picked up a small number of times. The chain joins TRBV28 to TRBJ2-1; 8 bases agree with TRBD1. The ends lost 5 bases at V and 12 bases at J; junction bases unmatched: 15. CDR1 is MDHEN and CDR2 is SYDVKM in the germline V gene. The CDR3 contains 15 residues. The CDR3 region is CASSKTGVLSQVQFF. Here the CDR3 DNA reads TGTGCCAGCAGTAAGACAGGGGTTCTATCGCAAGTGCAGTTCTTC.

As for this clonotype: The junction does not match germline at one end; this may be a read error. The chain uses TRBV15 and TRBJ2-5; D not certain. This CDR3 region has 11 residues. Germline V lookup: CDR1 LNHNV, CDR2 YYDKDF (reference sequence). The CDR3 coding sequence is TGTGCCACCAGCGGAGATTTAACCCAGTACTTC. It yields the protein CATSGDLTQYF.